This T cell receptor (beta chain) was sequenced in a study of shared clonotypes between healthy human individuals. Study conclusions and caveats: Specimens sampled were limited to blood, with tissue repertoires likely differing.

In germline, CDR1 is MDHEN, CDR2 SYDVKM. There are 13 residues in the CDR3. After removal of 9 bases from V and 4 bases from J, the junction contained 9 bases not matched to a gene. This clone was seen at least ten times. Its antigen is still unknown. Each unsorted sample relied on 70 million to 90 million PBMCs as its source of genomic DNA. Several immunoSEQ plates received, in even portions, the genomic DNA of each subset. Amplification in unsorted PBMC replicate PCRs started from 250 to 350 ng DNA, which equals about 28,000 T cell genomes. Here immunoSEQ multiplex PCR was the method, and the copy in TCRdb shows in-frame clones only, minus some. The data show about 490,000 clones, with roughly 80% seen just once and approximately 11% held by the top ten.

The chain is built from TRBV28 and TRBJ2-7, with 7 bases that match TRBD2. The clonotype comes from a woman aged 40 to 49 in good health. Some clones in this sample may be carry-over from other donors' samples. The material sequenced was PBMCs. The CDR3 is CASRSGDPYEQYF. CDR3 DNA sequence: TGTGCCAGTAGGAGCGGGGACCCTTACGAGCAGTACTTC.